The 24 T cell receptor beta chains below all came from one sample that was sequenced in a study of identical twins. TCRdb redid the calling of the 5' RACE reads with MiXCR, one entry per CDR3 protein. The table lists 300,000 or so distinct CDR3 sequences, less than 9.5% of them singletons. These sequences were also reported in another study, on yellow fever vaccine responses in identical twins.

Sequencing was performed on CD8+ T cells sorted from blood. The receptors originated from a woman aged 18-29 years in good health.

The chain joins TRBV27 to TRBJ2-1, with a tentative D call TRBD2 (5 bases). The CDR3 spans 12 residues. The germline CDR1 and CDR2 sequences are MNHEY and SMNVEV (reference sequence). Trimming pared 4 bases from V and 9 bases from J, leaving 10 bases between. For the CDR3, the DNA is TGTGCCAGCAGTTCGAGGGTTAGTGAGCAGTTCTTC. The encoded protein is CASSSRVSEQFF.

This chain joins TRBV27 and TRBJ2-7; D may match TRBD1 or TRBD2 (5 bases each). The V end was cut by 6 bases, the J end by 2 bases, with 14 bases between. The CDR3 is 14 amino acids. Germline V lookup: CDR1 MNHEY, CDR2 SMNVEV (reference sequence). CDR3 nucleotide sequence: TGTGCCAGCAGCCCCTGGGACGGAACCTACGAGCAGTACTTC. Its protein is CASSPWDGTYEQYF.

The chain recombines TRBV19 with TRBJ2-1; D possibly corresponds to TRBD1 (6 bases). CDR3 length: 14 amino acids. Deletions cut 7 bases from V and 2 bases from J, with 12 bases between. Per germline, CDR1 LNHDA and CDR2 SQIVND (reference sequence). CDR3 protein: CASKKQGPYNEQFF. CDR3 coding DNA: TGTGCCAGTAAAAAACAGGGCCCCTACAATGAGCAGTTCTTC.

This clonotype appeared a few times. The genes are TRBV7-9 and TRBJ1-1; D is perhaps TRBD1 (6 bases). Germline loops: CDR1 SEHNR, CDR2 FQNEAQ (reference sequence). V was shortened by 3 bases and J by 6 bases, with 17 bases between the two germline ends. This CDR3 region has 15 residues. The CDR3 spells CASSFLSGGLPEAFF. CDR3 bases: TGTGCCAGCAGCTTTCTTTCCGGGGGGCTCCCTGAAGCTTTCTTT.

This clonotype was seen more than once but under ten times. V and J are TRBV12-3 or TRBV12-4 and TRBJ2-1; D is uncertain. The CDR3 has 12 residues. Trimming stripped 2 bases from V and 7 bases from J, with 6 bases between. The CDR3 DNA reads TGTGCCAGCAGTTTATCGTTAAATGAGCAGTTCTTC. Translation gives CASSLSLNEQFF.

The sample holds a few counts of this clonotype. The DNA for the CDR3 is TGTGCCAGCAGCTTATTGCGGGGCGTCACAGATACGCAGTATTTT. Translated, it gives CASSLLRGVTDTQYF. J is TRBJ2-3 and V is TRBV7-2; D is perhaps TRBD2 (6 bases). CDR1 is SGHTA and CDR2 is FQGNSA in the germline V gene. There are 15 residues in the CDR3. The V and J ends lost 2 bases and 2 bases respectively, with 11 bases between them. Combining the CDR3 with reference TRBV7-2 and TRBJ2-3 gives the whole variable domain GAGVSQSPSNKVTEKGKDVELRCDPISGHTALYWYRQSLGQGLEFLIYFQGNSAPDKSGLPSDRFSAERTGGSVSTLTIQRTQQEDSAVYLCASSLLRGVTDTQYFGPGTRLTVL.

The table lists this clonotype with many counts. V gene TRBV2 combines with J gene TRBJ2-3; weak D call: TRBD2 (6 bases). In germline, CDR1 is SNHLY, CDR2 FYNNEI. Trimming pared 5 bases from V and 6 bases from J, leaving 18 bases between. The length of the CDR3 is 15 residues. The DNA for the CDR3 is TGTGCCAGCAGTCCACCGGGACTCTCCGTTGATACGCAGTATTTT. This encodes CASSPPGLSVDTQYF.

This clonotype appeared many times. The gene calls are TRBV6-5 and TRBJ2-7; D not resolved. The V and J ends lost 4 bases and 3 bases respectively, with 13 bases between them. CDR1 is MNHEY, CDR2 SVGAGI, per germline. The CDR3 consists of 14 residues. The CDR3 sequence is CASSWLGLYYEQYF. The CDR3 nucleotides read TGTGCCAGCAGTTGGCTCGGGTTGTACTACGAGCAGTACTTC.

The V call is TRBV21-1, the J call TRBJ2-7. TRBV21-1 is reported as a pseudogene. The CDR3 spans 10 residues. CDR3 protein: CASSKGEQYF. The CDR3 DNA follows: TGTGCCAGCAGCAAAGGGGAGCAGTACTTC.

This clonotype came up a few times. The V call is TRBV29-1, the J call TRBJ2-7, with D possibly TRBD2 on 6 matching bases. The CDR3 contains 14 residues. Between the trimmed V and J ends, which lost 6 bases and 1 base, there was a span of 16 bases. CDR1 is SQVTM, CDR2 ANQGSEA, per germline. The CDR3 protein is CSVNPPGESYEQYF. The CDR3 DNA reads as TGCAGCGTAAACCCTCCGGGGGAATCCTACGAGCAGTACTTC.

Only a few counts were recorded for this clonotype. This sequence joins TRBV6-2 or TRBV6-3 and TRBJ2-1; possibly TRBD2 for D (7 bases). This CDR3 spans 16 amino acids. Germline-derived CDR1 and CDR2 are MNHEY and SVGEGT. The V end lost 8 bases, the J end lost 8 bases, and 25 bases lay between the germline ends. This chain's CDR3 is CASGDPTSEGGYEQFF. The CDR3 region has the DNA TGTGCCAGCGGAGACCCAACTAGCGAGGGGGGATATGAGCAGTTCTTC.

J is TRBJ1-1 and V is TRBV4-1, with D hard to call. This CDR3 spans 13 amino acids. From germline, CDR1 is MGHRA and CDR2 YSYEKL. V gave up 2 bases and J gave up 5 bases, with 9 bases separating them. CDR3 nucleotides: TGCGCCAGCAGCCAACAAGACGGTACTGAAGCTTTCTTT. This codes for CASSQQDGTEAFF.

This chain joins TRBV18 and TRBJ2-7, with D perhaps TRBD2 (6 bases). The germline CDR1 and CDR2 sequences are KGHSH and LQKENI. V was pared by 3 bases and J by 6 bases, with 15 bases between. This CDR3 has 14 amino acids. CDR3 loop: CASSPGTPPGEQYF. CDR3 DNA: TGTGCCAGCTCACCGGGGACTCCGCCTGGCGAGCAGTACTTC.

This clonotype was counted ten times or more. This chain links TRBV25-1 with TRBJ2-7, with D possibly being TRBD1 (6 bases). Germline V gene data show CDR1 as MGHDK and CDR2 as SYGVNS. The CDR3 sequence is 12 residues long. Trimming stripped 8 bases from V and 0 bases from J, with 8 bases between. The CDR3 DNA sequence: TGTGCCAGCGGACAGATCTCCTACGAGCAGTACTTC. As protein: CASGQISYEQYF.

This chain joins TRBV11-1 and TRBJ1-4; TRBD1 agrees at 12 bases. The CDR3 is 21 residues long. CDR1 SGHAT and CDR2 FQDESV come from the germline V gene (reference sequence). The J segment lost 1 base and the V segment lost 1 base, leaving 13 bases of the junction unmatched. The CDR3 protein is CASSLVFAGQGARETNEKLFF. The CDR3 nucleotides read TGTGCCAGCAGCTTAGTCTTTGCGGGACAGGGGGCACGAGAAACTAATGAAAAACTGTTTTTT. Combining the CDR3 with reference TRBV11-1 and TRBJ1-4 gives the whole variable domain EAEVAQSPRYKITEKSQAVAFWCDPISGHATLYWYRQILGQGPELLVQFQDESVVDDSQLPKDRFSAERLKGVDSTLKIQPAELGDSAMYLCASSLVFAGQGARETNEKLFFGSGTQLSVL.

The chain carries TRBV6-1 and TRBJ2-1; 9 bases line up with TRBD2. This CDR3 contains 17 residues. Germline V gives CDR1 MNHNS, CDR2 SASEGT. V lost 5 bases to trimming and J lost 4 bases; unmatched junction nucleotides: 12. CDR3 nucleotides: TGTGCCAGCAGTATGCCCTTAGCGGGAGCTCAATACAATGAGCAGTTCTTC. This translates into CASSMPLAGAQYNEQFF.

The table lists this clonotype with a few counts. The gene calls are TRBV4-3 and TRBJ2-6, with TRBD2 identical over 7 bases. J was trimmed by 0 bases and V by 4 bases; bases with no gene match: 6. The CDR3 spans 17 residues. Looked up from germline, CDR1 is LGHNA and CDR2 is YSLEER. The CDR3 DNA reads TGCGCCAGCAGCCTTAGCGGGCTCCTCTCTGGGGCCAACGTCCTGACTTTC. It is translated as CASSLSGLLSGANVLTF.

The rearrangement links TRBV24-1 to TRBJ2-5, with D unresolved. Trimming cost V 5 bases and J 5 bases, with 11 bases left between them. CDR3 length: 13 residues. Germline lookup yields CDR1 KGHDR and CDR2 SFDVKD. CDR3 sequence: CATSGSGPETQYF. The DNA of the CDR3 is TGTGCCACCAGTGGCTCAGGTCCGGAGACCCAGTACTTC.

This clonotype was seen ten or more times. The chain employs TRBV7-9 and TRBJ1-4; no definite D call. The CDR3 has 14 residues. CDR1 is SEHNR, CDR2 FQNEAQ, per germline (reference sequence). Trimming stripped 5 bases from V and 0 bases from J, with 7 bases between. CDR3 nucleotide sequence: TGTGCCAGCAGCACGGGCTCAACTAATGAAAAACTGTTTTTT. As protein: CASSTGSTNEKLFF.

This clonotype was seen more than once but under ten times. This sequence joins TRBV7-9 and TRBJ2-7; tentatively, D is TRBD1 (6 bases). Trimming removed 8 bases from V and 0 bases from J, with 11 bases in between. CDR1 SEHNR and CDR2 FQNEAQ come from the germline V gene (reference sequence). This CDR3 has 13 residues. DNA of the CDR3: TGTGCCAGCGAGGACAGCCTCTCCTACGAGCAGTACTTC. Translated, it gives CASEDSLSYEQYF.

In this sample, this clonotype turned up a few times. V gene TRBV7-9 combines with J gene TRBJ1-1; D gene unclear. Germline V gene data show CDR1 as SEHNR and CDR2 as FQNEAQ (reference sequence). Trimming shortened V by 2 bases and J by 3 bases, and 7 bases separated the two germline ends. This CDR3 spans 13 amino acids. CDR3 in DNA: TGTGCCAGCAGCTTATGGGAAGACACTGAAGCTTTCTTT. Translated, it gives CASSLWEDTEAFF.

This clonotype was found a few times. V is TRBV2 and J is TRBJ2-2, with D uncertain. Looked up from germline, CDR1 is SNHLY and CDR2 is FYNNEI. Trimming left V 10 bases short and J 7 bases short, with 7 bases between. The CDR3 is made up of 10 amino acids. The CDR3 is CAILNGELFF. For the CDR3, the DNA is TGTGCCATTCTCAACGGGGAGCTGTTTTTT.

The genes are TRBV4-1 and TRBJ1-6; 9 nucleotides match TRBD1. This CDR3 is built from 17 residues. Losses at the gene ends were 2 bases for V and 9 bases for J; bases not matched to a gene: 11. Germline CDR1 is MGHRA and CDR2 is YSYEKL. The DNA for the CDR3 is TGCGCCAGCAGCCAAAAAATCCCGGGACAGGGTAGTTCACCCCTCCACTTT. This encodes CASSQKIPGQGSSPLHF.

This clonotype has at least ten counts. This chain joins TRBV5-1 and TRBJ2-5, with D possibly TRBD1 on 7 matching bases. V lost 3 bases, J lost 0 bases, and 15 bases lay in between. The CDR3 sequence is 16 residues long. CDR1 is SGHRS and CDR2 is YFSETQ in the germline V gene. DNA for the CDR3: TGCGCCAGCAGCTGGACGCGGGACAGCTACCAAGAGACCCAGTACTTC. It translates to CASSWTRDSYQETQYF.